The clone carrying this T cell receptor (beta chain) was seen only once. A J-beta primer mix and a sample-barcoded 5' primer were used in a second PCR of roughly 6 to 11 cycles. MiXCR was run by TCRdb on the 5' RACE reads, yielding one entry per CDR3 protein. The table shows 1.5 million to 2 million distinct CDR3 sequences, with about 30% occurring only once. The data derive from a study of blood T cells in healthy people across ages. This CDR3 region has 14 residues. Trimming cost V 8 bases and J 0 bases; bases outside gene matches: 6. Germline assignment: CDR1 SGHDN and CDR2 FVKESK. The sequencing input was blood. J is TRBJ1-2 and V is TRBV14; the match to TRBD1 covers 7 bases. The receptor was isolated from a woman aged 30 to 39 in good health. This CDR3 reads CASAQGGPNYGYTF. The CDR3 DNA reads TGTGCCAGCGCCCAGGGGGGTCCTAACTATGGCTACACCTTC.